This is a list of T cell receptor beta chains from one sample in a study of cytomegalovirus exposure and HLA in healthy donors. Profiling relied on immunoSEQ multiplex PCR, and the TCRdb table lists in-frame clones only, not all of them. The sample gives about 140,000 clones, 70% to 90% of which show up once; roughly 3% is in the top ten. Material for sequencing was PBMCs. These receptors all stem from a man aged 18 to 29 in good health and CMV-seronegative. The CDR3 runs from the conserved cysteine through the conserved F or W. The D gene is left open where the match is weak. Not all rows give a size; the values are once, few, many and, for expanded clones, a class.

>-|-|TRBV19|TRBJ2-3
TGTGCCAGTGAAGGCGGCCGCACAGATACGCAGTATTTT
CASEGGRTDTQYF
>TRBD2|-|TRBV27|TRBJ2-1
TGTGCCAGCAGTATTAGCGGGAGGCCCCCTGGGAATGAGCAGTTCTTC
CASSISGRPPGNEQFF
>-|-|TRBV20-1|TRBJ1-2
TGCAGTGCTTCCTCAACCAGGGTCTACACCTTC
CSASSTRVYTF
>TRBD1|-|TRBV28|TRBJ1-4
TGTGCCAGCAGTTTTCTGGGACAGGGTAATATTAATGAAAAACTGTTTTTT
CASSFLGQGNINEKLFF
>TRBD2|-|TRBV2|TRBJ2-1
TGTGCCAGCAGGGGGACTAGCGGGAGTTATGAGCAGTTCTTC
CASRGTSGSYEQFF
>TRBD1|-|TRBV4-1|TRBJ2-7
TGCGCCAGCAGCACGGGACAGCAATCCTACGAGCAGTACTTC
CASSTGQQSYEQYF
>TRBD2|-|TRBV18|TRBJ2-5
TGTGCCAGCTCACCACGACTAGCAGAGACCCAGTACTTC
CASSPRLAETQYF
>TRBD1|-|TRBV2|TRBJ1-1
TGTGCCAGCAGTGGTACAGGGGGCACTGAAGCTTTCTTT
CASSGTGGTEAFF
>TRBD2|-|TRBV6-6|TRBJ2-7
TGTGCCAGCAGTTACGGGAGGGCCTACGAGCAGTACTTC
CASSYGRAYEQYF
>TRBD1|-|TRBV5-6|TRBJ2-2
TGTGCCAGCAGGACGGGACAGGTAAGTACCGGGGAGCTGTTTTTT
CASRTGQVSTGELFF
>TRBD1|-|TRBV2|TRBJ1-1
TGTGCCAGCAGGACAGGGGGCGCAGCTGGCCTGGAAGCTGAAGCTTTCTTT
CASRTGGAAGLEAEAFF
>TRBD2|-|TRBV11-2|TRBJ2-1
TGTGCCAGCCGCCGCGGGGGACGGAACAATGAGCAGTTCTTC
CASRRGGRNNEQFF
>TRBD1|-|TRBV27|TRBJ2-3
TGTGCCAGCAGTGCAGGGCCGGGACAGGGGAATGATACGCAGTATTTT
CASSAGPGQGNDTQYF
>-|-|TRBV29-1|TRBJ2-2
TGCAGCGTTGAAAGGAGGTTCGCCGGGGAGCTGTTTTTT
CSVERRFAGELFF
>-|-|TRBV2|TRBJ2-7
TGTGCCAGCTGGGAAGGGGGGGACGAGCAGTACTTC
CASWEGGDEQYF
>-|-|TRBV2|TRBJ1-2
TGTGCCAGCAGTGAGGGGACTGCGAGGCTTTATGGCTACACCTTC
CASSEGTARLYGYTF
>TRBD2|-|TRBV5-1|TRBJ2-5
TGCGCCAGCTCCCCAACAGCGGGGGTGGCGGAGACCCAGTACTTC
CASSPTAGVAETQYF
>-|-|TRBV6-1|TRBJ1-5
TGTGCCAGCAGTGAGTCAGCGGGGGGGAGGCCCAATCAGCCCCAGCATTTT
CASSESAGGRPNQPQHF
>-|-|TRBV7-2|TRBJ1-1
TGTGCCAGCAGCTTAGAAGTGATTGGACGGGGCACTGAAGCTTTCTTT
CASSLEVIGRGTEAFF
>-|-|TRBV4-1|TRBJ1-6
TGCGCCAGCAGCCTCCACAGGGAGAATAATTCACCCCTCCACTTT
CASSLHRENNSPLHF
>TRBD2|-|TRBV28|TRBJ2-7
TGTGCCAGCAGGGGAACTAGCGCAATACTCGAGCAGTACTTC
CASRGTSAILEQYF
>TRBD2|-|TRBV2|TRBJ2-2
TGTGCCAGCAGTGAAAGGACTAGCGGGCAGTCACGGGAGCTGTTTTTT
CASSERTSGQSRELFF
>TRBD2|-|TRBV2|TRBJ2-7
TGTGCCAGCAGTGGGCGGCGGGGGGCGGAAGAGCAGTACTTC
CASSGRRGAEEQYF
>-|once|TRBV21-1|TRBJ2-7
TGTGCCAGCAGCAAAGAGGAGGGGAGCAGGGTCGGGTTCTCCTACGAGCAGTACTTC
CASSKEEGSRVGFSYEQYF
>-|-|TRBV4-3|TRBJ1-4
TGCGCCAGCAGCCAGGAAAACAGGGACACAACTAATGAAAAACTGTTTTTT
CASSQENRDTTNEKLFF
>TRBD1|-|TRBV6-6|TRBJ2-7
TGTGCCAGCAGTCGGCCGGGACAGATAGACGAGCAGTACTTC
CASSRPGQIDEQYF
>-|-|TRBV18|TRBJ2-3
TGTGCCAGCTCACCGGGGGCAAGCACAGATACGCAGTATTTT
CASSPGASTDTQYF
>TRBD2|-|TRBV5-1|TRBJ2-1
TGCGCCAGCAGCTTGGGGCTAGCGGGGGGAAACAATGAGCAGTTCTTC
CASSLGLAGGNNEQFF
>TRBD1|-|TRBV27|TRBJ1-1
TGTGCCAGCAGTTTATTCCCGACAGGGAGGACGAACACTGAAGCTTTCTTT
CASSLFPTGRTNTEAFF
>-|-|TRBV18|TRBJ1-6
TGTGCCAGCTCACCACCGCGGGGGATGGGGGGCGAGAAAAATTCACCCCTCCACTTT
CASSPPRGMGGEKNSPLHF
>TRBD1|-|TRBV4-1|TRBJ1-1
TGCGCCAGCAGCCAAGGATGGGAGTGGGACAGAGAGAACACTGAAGCTTTCTTT
CASSQGWEWDRENTEAFF
>-|few|TRBV7-8|TRBJ2-7
TGTGCCAGCAGCTTAGTTGCGCTGCGGGATACCTACGAGCAGTACTTC
CASSLVALRDTYEQYF
>TRBD2|-|TRBV10-1|TRBJ2-7
TGCGCCAGCAGTCTAGCGGGAGGACCCTACGAGCAGTACTTC
CASSLAGGPYEQYF
>-|-|TRBV29-1|TRBJ2-5
TGCAGCGTTGAAGGGCGGGACAGACACGAAGAGACCCAGTACTTC
CSVEGRDRHEETQYF
>-|-|TRBV18|TRBJ1-3
TGTGCCAGCTCACCACGAGGGGGGGGCCACCCTGGAAACACCATATATTTT
CASSPRGGGHPGNTIYF
>-|-|TRBV6-1|TRBJ1-5
TGTGCCAGCAGTGAAGCTCGAGGTTCCGGCTATCAGCCCCAGCATTTT
CASSEARGSGYQPQHF
>-|-|TRBV25-1|TRBJ1-1
TGTGCCAGCAGCCCGGGGGGGGTTGAAGCTTTCTTT
CASSPGGVEAFF
>TRBD2|-|TRBV5-4|TRBJ2-1
TGTGCGCTAGGCCTAGCGGGAGGTATAAATGAGCAGTTCTTC
CALGLAGGINEQFF
>TRBD2|-|TRBV28|TRBJ2-5
TGTGCCACCCAATCCTCGCGGGGGCAAGAGACCCAGTACTTC
CATQSSRGQETQYF
>-|-|TRBV21-1|TRBJ2-7
TGTGCCAGCGTCAGGGGTTACAGCAGGGGCGTCTACGAGCAGTACTTC
CASVRGYSRGVYEQYF
>-|-|TRBV27|TRBJ1-2
TGTGCCAGCAGTCCCTTCGAAGCCTCTAACTATGGCTACACCTTC
CASSPFEASNYGYTF
>TRBD1|-|TRBV27|TRBJ1-2
TGTGCCAGCAGTTTAACGGGACAGGGCCCCTATGGCTACACCTTC
CASSLTGQGPYGYTF
>-|-|TRBV27|TRBJ2-5
TGTGCCAGCAGTTCTCTAGGGGGTCCAGAGACCCAGTACTTC
CASSSLGGPETQYF
>-|-|TRBV2|TRBJ2-5
TGTGCCAGCAGTGAAGCCTACGGCGGAGGCGAGACCCAGTACTTC
CASSEAYGGGETQYF
>-|-|TRBV10-3|TRBJ2-6
TGTGCCATCGGACGGGGAGCTCTTTCTGGGGCCAACGTCCTGACTTTC
CAIGRGALSGANVLTF
>-|-|TRBV12-5|TRBJ2-7
TGTGCTAGTGCTAGGGACACCACCTACGAGCAGTACTTC
CASARDTTYEQYF
>-|-|TRBV5-4|TRBJ1-2
TGTGCCAGCAGCTTGCAGGGTAGCTATGGCTACACCTTC
CASSLQGSYGYTF
>-|-|TRBV27|TRBJ2-1
TGTGCCAGCAGTTTATTCCCCGCGGGGTTCTCCTACAATGAGCAGTTCTTC
CASSLFPAGFSYNEQFF